Presented here are 7 T cell receptor beta chains from one specimen sequenced in a study of blood T cell repertoires in COVID-19. This table comes from immunoSEQ multiplex PCR, and its TCRdb copy is limited to in-frame clones, with some not included. There are 100,000 to 150,000 clones in the sample; approximately 90% occur only once, and approximately 4.3% lies in the top ten. The sample consisted of peripheral blood. These receptors all stem from a man in his fifties or sixties with COVID-19, enrolled during active disease.

The CDR3 here is CSVMTGITYEQYF. As DNA, the CDR3 is TGCAGCGTTATGACAGGGATCACCTACGAGCAGTACTTC. The chain couples TRBV29-1 to TRBJ2-7; 7 nucleotides agree with TRBD1. The CDR3 consists of 13 residues. The ends lost 5 bases at V and 2 bases at J; junction bases unmatched: 6. Germline CDR1 reads SQVTM; CDR2 reads ANQGSEA.

This sequence joins TRBV30 and TRBJ2-5; D is undetermined. The germline V gene has CDR1 GTSNPN and CDR2 SVGIG (reference sequence). With 2 bases removed from V and 2 bases from J, the gap between germline ends came to 15 bases. The CDR3 spans 15 residues. In nucleotides, the CDR3 is TGTGCCTGGAGTATACCGTACGGTCGTCAAGAGACCCAGTACTTC. Protein product: CAWSIPYGRQETQYF.

The chain uses TRBV10-3 and TRBJ2-2; 8 bases match TRBD1. CDR3 length equals 15 residues. V trimming: 6 bases; J trimming: 3 bases; junction bases outside the gene matches: 6. From germline, CDR1 is ENHRY and CDR2 SYGVKD. In DNA, the CDR3 is TGTGCCATCAGCCTGACAGGGGTCGACACCGGGGAGCTGTTTTTT. This translates into CAISLTGVDTGELFF.

The rearrangement uses TRBV5-1 and TRBJ1-1; D is undetermined. Germline CDR1 is SGHRS and CDR2 is YFSETQ. The CDR3 has 14 amino acids. V dropped 1 base and J dropped 2 bases, with 9 bases sitting between them. The DNA of the CDR3 is TGCGCCAGCAGCTTGAGGCAGCGAAACACTGAAGCTTTCTTT. This translates into CASSLRQRNTEAFF.

This chain uses TRBV6-1 with TRBJ2-2; no firm D call. The CDR3 runs to 13 residues. The ends were cut back, 3 bases at V and 4 bases at J, with 6 bases in the middle. In germline, CDR1 is MNHNS, CDR2 SASEGT. Here the CDR3 reads CASSDWSTGELFF. For the CDR3, the DNA is TGTGCCAGCAGTGATTGGAGCACCGGGGAGCTGTTTTTT.

This chain joins TRBV30 and TRBJ2-5; possible D gene TRBD2, 6 bases. The CDR3 contains 16 residues. Germline CDR1 GTSNPN, CDR2 SVGIG (reference sequence). V lost 0 bases and J lost 0, with 14 bases in between. CDR3 protein: CAWSVGGDWYQETQYF. DNA of the CDR3: TGTGCCTGGAGTGTAGGTGGGGACTGGTACCAAGAGACCCAGTACTTC.

V and J are TRBV6-5 and TRBJ1-4, with a possible D match to TRBD1 (6 bases). The ends were cut back, 3 bases at V and 8 bases at J, with 19 bases in the middle. The CDR3 consists of 16 residues. Germline CDR1 and CDR2: MNHEY and SVGAGI. The CDR3 region has the DNA TGTGCCAGCAGTTATAATTGGCTGGACAGTGGGGAAAAACTGTTTTTT. It translates to CASSYNWLDSGEKLFF.